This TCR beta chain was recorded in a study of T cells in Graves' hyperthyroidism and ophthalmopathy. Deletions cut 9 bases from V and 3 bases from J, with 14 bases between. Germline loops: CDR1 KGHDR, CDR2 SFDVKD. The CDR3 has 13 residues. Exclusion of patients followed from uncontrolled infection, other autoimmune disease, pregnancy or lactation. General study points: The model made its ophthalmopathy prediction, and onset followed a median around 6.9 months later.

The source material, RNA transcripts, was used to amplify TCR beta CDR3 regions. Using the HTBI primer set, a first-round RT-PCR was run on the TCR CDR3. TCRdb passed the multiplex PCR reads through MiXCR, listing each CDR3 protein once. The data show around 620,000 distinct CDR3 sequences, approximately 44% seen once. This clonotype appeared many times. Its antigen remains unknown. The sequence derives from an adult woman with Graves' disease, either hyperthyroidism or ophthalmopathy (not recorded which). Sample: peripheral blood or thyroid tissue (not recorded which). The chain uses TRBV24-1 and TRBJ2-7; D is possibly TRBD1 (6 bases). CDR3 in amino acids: CATQNRESYEQYF. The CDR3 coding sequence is TGTGCCACCCAGAACAGGGAGAGCTACGAGCAGTACTTC.